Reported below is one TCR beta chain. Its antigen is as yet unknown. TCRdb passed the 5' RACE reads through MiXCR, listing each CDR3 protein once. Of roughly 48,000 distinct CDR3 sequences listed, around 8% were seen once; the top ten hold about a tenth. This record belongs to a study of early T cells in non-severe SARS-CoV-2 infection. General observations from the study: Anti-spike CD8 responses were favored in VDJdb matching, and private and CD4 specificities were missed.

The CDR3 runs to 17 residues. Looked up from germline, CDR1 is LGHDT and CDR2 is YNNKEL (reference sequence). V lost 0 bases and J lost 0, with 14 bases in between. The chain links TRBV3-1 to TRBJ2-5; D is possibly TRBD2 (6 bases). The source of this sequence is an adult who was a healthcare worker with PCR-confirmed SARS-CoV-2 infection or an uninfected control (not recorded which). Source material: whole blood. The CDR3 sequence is CASSQDLGGVNQETQYF. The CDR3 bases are TGTGCCAGCAGCCAAGATCTTGGCGGGGTCAACCAAGAGACCCAGTACTTC.